A selection of T cell receptor beta chains follows, all from one sample in a study of blood T cell repertoires in COVID-19. Clones were read by immunoSEQ multiplex PCR, and TCRdb kept only the in-frame ones, dropping some. In the table there are 310,000 or so clones, around 90% of which are singletons. Specimen: PBMCs or T cells enriched from blood (not recorded which). The receptors derive from a woman aged 18 to 35 with acute COVID-19. CDR3s include the opening cysteine and the closing phenylalanine or tryptophan. A D gene is named only where the DNA matches it firmly. For some rows the clone size is stated as once, few or many, or as a class when expanded; others skip it.

D: TRBD1; V: TRBV2; size: many; J: TRBJ1-5; CDR3: CASSEEQGSNQPQHF; DNA: TGTGCCAGCAGTGAAGAACAGGGGAGCAATCAGCCCCAGCATTTT
D: TRBD1; V: TRBV18; size: few; J: TRBJ1-3; CDR3: CASSRPGQSNTIYF; DNA: TGTGCCAGCTCACGACCGGGACAGTCAAACACCATATATTTT
D: TRBD1; V: TRBV30; size: -; J: TRBJ2-1; CDR3: CAWSEGQGAYNEQFF; DNA: TGTGCCTGGAGCGAGGGACAGGGGGCTTACAATGAGCAGTTCTTC
D: -; V: TRBV29-1; size: -; J: TRBJ2-5; CDR3: CSASNSGKTQYF; DNA: TGCAGCGCCAGCAATTCCGGGAAGACCCAGTACTTC
D: -; V: TRBV12-5; size: -; J: TRBJ2-2; CDR3: CASGLRRSGTGELFF; DNA: TGTGCTAGTGGTTTGAGGAGATCTGGGACCGGGGAGCTGTTTTTT
D: -; V: TRBV30; size: -; J: TRBJ1-4; CDR3: CAWSGQAFFATNEKLFF; DNA: TGTGCCTGGAGTGGGCAGGCATTCTTTGCAACTAATGAAAAACTGTTTTTT
D: -; V: TRBV10-2; size: -; J: TRBJ2-7; CDR3: CATQLGMSYEQYF; DNA: TGCGCCACCCAACTCGGGATGTCCTACGAGCAGTACTTC
D: TRBD1; V: TRBV27; size: -; J: TRBJ1-1; CDR3: CATRTGNMNTEAFF; DNA: TGTGCCACTAGGACAGGGAACATGAACACTGAAGCTTTCTTT
D: -; V: TRBV28; size: -; J: TRBJ1-1; CDR3: CASRGEDAGWTEAFF; DNA: TGTGCCAGCAGGGGAGAGGACGCGGGATGGACTGAAGCTTTCTTT
D: -; V: TRBV6-5; size: -; J: TRBJ2-6; CDR3: CASSYAGTGANVLTF; DNA: TGTGCCAGCAGTTACGCAGGTACTGGGGCCAACGTCCTGACTTTC
D: TRBD1; V: TRBV4-1; size: -; J: TRBJ1-2; CDR3: CASSQPGQGNYGYTF; DNA: TGCGCCAGCAGCCAACCGGGACAGGGGAACTATGGCTACACCTTC
D: TRBD1; V: TRBV14; size: -; J: TRBJ2-5; CDR3: CASSQDMDRGRRETQYF; DNA: TGTGCCAGCAGCCAAGATATGGACAGGGGGCGTCGGGAGACCCAGTACTTC
D: -; V: TRBV10-3; size: -; J: TRBJ2-5; CDR3: CATSLALGETQYF; DNA: TGTGCCACTTCTTTAGCACTTGGGGAGACCCAGTACTTC
D: TRBD1; V: TRBV30; size: -; J: TRBJ1-5; CDR3: CAWSVSSGTGGHQPQHF; DNA: TGTGCCTGGAGTGTATCTTCCGGGACAGGAGGGCATCAGCCCCAGCATTTT
D: -; V: TRBV6-5; size: -; J: TRBJ1-6; CDR3: CASSYSRIGPPLHF; DNA: TGTGCCAGCAGTTACTCGCGTATCGGTCCACCCCTCCACTTT
D: TRBD2; V: TRBV18; size: -; J: TRBJ2-1; CDR3: CASSPLQTSGVNEQFF; DNA: TGTGCCAGCTCACCTCTGCAAACTAGCGGGGTCAATGAGCAGTTCTTC
D: -; V: TRBV6-1; size: -; J: TRBJ2-1; CDR3: CASSGLAPSSYNEQFF; DNA: TGTGCCAGCAGTGGGCTAGCACCGAGCTCCTACAATGAGCAGTTCTTC
D: TRBD2; V: TRBV29-1; size: -; J: TRBJ2-1; CDR3: CSVELTSEHNEQFF; DNA: TGCAGCGTTGAACTGACTAGCGAGCACAATGAGCAGTTCTTC
D: TRBD2; V: TRBV5-4; size: -; J: TRBJ2-1; CDR3: CASSLPLTSLSSYNEQFF; DNA: TGTGCCAGCAGCTTGCCCCTGACTAGCCTGAGCTCCTACAATGAGCAGTTCTTC
D: -; V: TRBV7-9; size: -; J: TRBJ2-1; CDR3: CASSLRGTGPEEQFF; DNA: TGTGCCAGCAGCTTACGCGGGACTGGCCCCGAGGAGCAGTTCTTC
D: -; V: TRBV2; size: -; J: TRBJ1-4; CDR3: CASSDRVSNEKLFF; DNA: TGTGCCAGCAGTGACAGGGTATCTAATGAAAAACTGTTTTTT
D: TRBD2; V: TRBV11-2; size: few; J: TRBJ2-3; CDR3: CASSLRRLAGGPSADTQYF; DNA: TGTGCCAGCAGCTTACGCCGACTAGCGGGAGGGCCCTCCGCAGATACGCAGTATTTT
D: -; V: TRBV30; size: -; J: TRBJ2-1; CDR3: CAWSANRGEQFF; DNA: TGTGCCTGGAGTGCGAATCGGGGTGAGCAGTTCTTC
D: TRBD1; V: TRBV19; size: -; J: TRBJ1-5; CDR3: CASSLDRGKYQPQHF; DNA: TGTGCCAGTAGTTTGGACAGGGGCAAGTATCAGCCCCAGCATTTT
D: -; V: TRBV6-5; size: -; J: TRBJ2-7; CDR3: CASSSPSTIDPPQYF; DNA: TGTGCCAGCAGTTCACCTAGTACAATCGACCCCCCCCAGTACTTC
D: TRBD1; V: TRBV27; size: -; J: TRBJ2-2; CDR3: CASSGVGQGAVGELFF; DNA: TGTGCCAGCAGTGGGGTAGGACAGGGGGCCGTCGGGGAGCTGTTTTTT
D: -; V: TRBV5-1; size: -; J: TRBJ2-2; CDR3: CASSFIPNTGELFF; DNA: TGCGCCAGCAGCTTTATTCCGAACACCGGGGAGCTGTTTTTT